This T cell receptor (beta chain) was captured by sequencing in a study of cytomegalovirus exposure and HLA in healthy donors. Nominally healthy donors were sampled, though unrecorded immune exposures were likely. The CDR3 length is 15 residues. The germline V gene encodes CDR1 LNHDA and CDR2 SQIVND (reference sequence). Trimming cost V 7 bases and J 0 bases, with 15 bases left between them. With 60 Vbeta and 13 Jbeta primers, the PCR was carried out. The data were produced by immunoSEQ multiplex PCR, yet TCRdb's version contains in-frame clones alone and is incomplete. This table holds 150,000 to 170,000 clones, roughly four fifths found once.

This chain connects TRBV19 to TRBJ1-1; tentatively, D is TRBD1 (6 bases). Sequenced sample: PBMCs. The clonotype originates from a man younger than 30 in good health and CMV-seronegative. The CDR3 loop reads CASTQRTVLNTEAFF. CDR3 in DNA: TGTGCCAGTACCCAAAGGACAGTACTGAACACTGAAGCTTTCTTT.